A single sample gave rise to the 6 T cell receptor beta chains below, sequenced in a study of identical twins. TCRdb re-called the 5' RACE reads through MiXCR, storing one row per CDR3 protein. Here the sample spans 1.5 million or so distinct CDR3 sequences, less than 35% being singletons. Sequencing was performed on cord blood. These receptors came from a newborn girl in good health.

This clonotype was recorded many times. This rearrangement joins TRBV10-3 to TRBJ1-6, with D unclear. CDR1 is ENHRY and CDR2 is SYGVKD in the germline V gene. The V end was cut by 0 bases, the J end by 7 bases, with 10 bases between. This CDR3 is built from 15 residues. The chain's CDR3 is CAISESAGSNSPLHF. The CDR3 region has the DNA TGTGCCATCAGTGAGTCTGCAGGATCCAATTCACCCCTCCACTTT.

There are a few counts of this clonotype. The V and J genes are TRBV28 and TRBJ2-1; 9 bases map to TRBD2. The CDR3 spans 14 residues. Germline V CDR1 and CDR2: MDHEN, SYDVKM. The J segment lost 6 bases and the V segment lost 3 bases, leaving 3 bases of the junction unmatched. CDR3 sequence: CASSFHSGSNEQFF. As DNA, the CDR3 is TGTGCCAGCAGTTTCCATAGCGGGAGCAATGAGCAGTTCTTC.

This clonotype was seen a handful of times. The chain recombines TRBV20-1 with TRBJ2-3; D may correspond to TRBD1 or TRBD2 (5 bases each). Germline V lookup: CDR1 DFQATT, CDR2 SNEGSKA (reference sequence). The CDR3 length is 15 residues. The germline V and J ends were trimmed by 1 base and 1 base, with 12 bases remaining between them. DNA of the CDR3: TGCAGTGCTAGAGGACTGGGGGACCGCACAGATACGCAGTATTTT. It yields the protein CSARGLGDRTDTQYF.

The V gene is TRBV6-6, the J gene TRBJ1-4; D may be TRBD1 (6 bases). Trimming pared 6 bases from V and 7 bases from J, leaving 15 bases between. The germline CDR1 and CDR2 sequences are MNHNY and SVGAGI (reference sequence). CDR3 length equals 14 residues. CDR3 sequence reads: CASRTRGAVEKLFF. The CDR3 nucleotides read TGTGCCAGCAGAACCCGGGGGGCGGTTGAAAAACTGTTTTTT.

The chain is built from TRBV20-1 and TRBJ2-3; 8 bases match TRBD1. V lost 3 bases and J lost 4; bases outside the gene matches: 9. The CDR3 is 15 amino acids. Germline CDR1 reads DFQATT; CDR2 reads SNEGSKA (reference sequence). This CDR3 reads CSARRRTGPADTQYF. The DNA for the CDR3 is TGCAGTGCTAGGAGGAGGACAGGGCCGGCAGATACGCAGTATTTT.

This clonotype occurred a few times. V usage is TRBV7-2 and J usage is TRBJ2-1, with D possibly being TRBD2 (6 bases). CDR1 is SGHTA, CDR2 FQGNSA, per germline. This CDR3 has 16 residues. Trimming took off 2 bases at V and 6 bases at J, with 17 bases between the two ends. The CDR3 DNA is TGTGCCAGCAGCTTACCCCGACTAGTAGTAGGCAATGAGCAGTTCTTC. Translating gives CASSLPRLVVGNEQFF.